Listed here is a single T cell receptor beta chain. This record comes from a study of blood T cell repertoires in COVID-19. As for the study in general: From T cells, B-cell-depleted T cells, or PBMCs came the material, which was cDNA or gDNA.

As handled by the study authors: Amplification from reference gene primers served as the basis for estimated nucleated cell counts. TCRdb keeps only in-frame clones here, not all; method: immunoSEQ multiplex PCR. That table gives V, J and clone size, and the DNA gave D and trimming. The sample gives 90,000 to 130,000 clones, approximately 78% of which show up once; approximately 7.9% is in the top ten. The CDR3 length is 15 residues. CDR1 SNHLY and CDR2 FYNNEI come from the germline V gene. The V end was cut by 9 bases, the J end by 8 bases, with 23 bases between. V is TRBV2 and J is TRBJ2-1, with a tentative D call TRBD2 (6 bases). The sequence was obtained from an older man with acute or convalescent COVID-19. Material: peripheral blood. CDR3 DNA sequence: TGTGCCAGTTGGACCCCGGGACTTTACCTTGATGAGCAGTTCTTC. It translates to CASWTPGLYLDEQFF.